These T cell receptor beta chains were read from a single sample in a study of CD8 T cells in ankylosing spondylitis. TCRdb passed the 5' RACE reads through MiXCR, listing each CDR3 protein once. The sample shows about 240,000 distinct CDR3 sequences, 20% to 30% of them seen only once. The sample was blood, either unsorted or a sorted T cell fraction (not recorded which). The receptors originated from a male donor with ankylosing spondylitis or in good health (not recorded which). Both conserved end residues are part of each CDR3. D genes are given only for firm matches. The size field is filled for only some rows; it gives once, few, many or a size class.

V	length	D	J	size	CDR3	DNA
TRBV6-6	13	.	TRBJ1-1	few	CASSGLWGTEAFF	TGTGCCAGCAGTGGCCTATGGGGCACTGAAGCTTTCTTT
TRBV28	16	.	TRBJ1-4	many	CASSYQTLGTNEKLFF	TGTGCCAGCAGCTATCAGACGCTAGGGACTAATGAAAAACTGTTTTTT
TRBV6-5	17	.	TRBJ2-3	few	CASSYSPRERRTDTQYF	TGTGCCAGCAGTTATTCCCCTAGGGAGCGTCGCACAGATACGCAGTATTTT
TRBV27	14	TRBD2	TRBJ2-3	few	CATRTSGVTDTQYF	TGTGCCACCAGGACTAGCGGGGTAACAGATACGCAGTATTTT
TRBV10-1	13	.	TRBJ1-2	many	CASSEDLNYGYTF	TGCGCCAGCAGTGAGGACCTTAACTATGGCTACACCTTC
TRBV5-1	15	TRBD1	TRBJ2-5	.	CASSSQGARGETQYF	TGCGCCAGCAGCTCACAGGGGGCGCGGGGAGAGACCCAGTACTTC
TRBV5-1	18	TRBD2	TRBJ2-7	once	CASSLRSSGGDYGYEQYF	TGCGCCAGCAGCTTGAGGTCGAGCGGGGGTGACTATGGGTACGAGCAGTACTTC
TRBV12-3/TRBV12-4	14	.	TRBJ2-7	.	CASSRKGLQDEQYF	TGTGCCAGCAGCAGGAAGGGGCTTCAGGACGAGCAGTACTTC
TRBV20-1	12	.	TRBJ1-1	many	CSARDPSTEAFF	TGCAGTGCTAGAGATCCCAGCACTGAAGCTTTCTTT
TRBV20-1	12	.	TRBJ1-2	many	CSVGTQNYGYTF	TGCAGTGTTGGGACACAAAACTATGGCTACACCTTC
TRBV20-1	13	.	TRBJ2-7	few	CSAPVLRQYKQYF	TGCAGTGCTCCTGTATTACGACAGTATAAGCAGTACTTC
TRBV12-3/TRBV12-4	13	.	TRBJ2-3	.	CASRGGRGDTQYF	TGTGCCAGCAGGGGGGGCCGGGGAGATACGCAGTATTTT
TRBV6-5	16	.	TRBJ1-3	.	CASSFYRDLSGNTIYF	TGTGCCAGCAGTTTCTACAGGGATCTTTCTGGAAACACCATATATTTT
TRBV12-3/TRBV12-4	13	.	TRBJ2-1	.	CASSWSGLPHQFF	TGTGCCAGCAGCTGGTCGGGACTTCCACATCAGTTCTTC
TRBV18	13	.	TRBJ2-2	.	CASSPGMDGELFF	TGTGCCAGCTCACCAGGCATGGACGGGGAGCTGTTTTTT
TRBV6-1	13	TRBD1	TRBJ1-1	.	CASSRQGERRAFF	TGTGCCAGCAGCCGACAGGGGGAACGTAGAGCTTTCTTT
TRBV20-1	14	.	TRBJ2-7	.	CSARLAGLSYEQYF	TGCAGTGCTAGACTGGCAGGACTTTCCTACGAGCAGTACTTC
TRBV6-1	15	.	TRBJ1-5	few	CASSERHPGNQPQHF	TGTGCCAGCAGTGAAAGACACCCCGGGAATCAGCCCCAGCATTTT
TRBV7-9	15	.	TRBJ1-6	.	CASSPGLRARSPLHF	TGTGCCAGCAGCCCCGGTTTGAGGGCTCGGTCACCCCTCCACTTT
TRBV10-2	15	.	TRBJ2-7	.	CASSESWGSSYEQYF	TGCGCCAGCAGTGAGTCGTGGGGGAGCTCCTACGAGCAGTACTTC
TRBV10-3	14	.	TRBJ2-5	.	CAISGAAEQETQYF	TGTGCCATCAGTGGGGCTGCCGAACAAGAGACCCAGTACTTC
TRBV10-2	12	.	TRBJ2-7	many	CATRDLSYEQYF	TGCGCCACGAGGGACCTCTCCTACGAGCAGTACTTC
TRBV20-1	13	.	TRBJ1-1	few	CSASTVMGTEAFF	TGCAGTGCTAGTACGGTTATGGGCACTGAAGCTTTCTTT
TRBV7-2	17	.	TRBJ2-5	few	CASSTRPPSDLQETQYF	TGTGCCAGCAGCACCAGGCCCCCGTCTGATCTACAAGAGACCCAGTACTTC
TRBV4-2	15	TRBD1	TRBJ1-5	few	CASSQGQGFDQPQHF	TGTGCCAGCAGCCAAGGACAGGGGTTTGATCAGCCCCAGCATTTT
TRBV12-3/TRBV12-4	14	.	TRBJ1-2	.	CASSLEAGHYGYTF	TGTGCCAGCAGTTTAGAGGCTGGGCACTATGGCTACACCTTC
TRBV20-1	15	.	TRBJ1-2	many	CSAAPIEGFNYGYTF	TGCAGTGCCGCCCCTATCGAGGGCTTTAACTATGGCTACACCTTC
TRBV12-3/TRBV12-4	13	TRBD1	TRBJ2-2	few	CASSPRTGGELFF	TGTGCCAGCAGTCCAAGGACAGGCGGGGAGCTGTTTTTT
TRBV5-1	13	.	TRBJ1-1	.	CASSLTMYTEAFF	TGCGCCAGCAGCCTTACCATGTACACTGAAGCTTTCTTT
TRBV9	20	.	TRBJ2-7	many	CASSVEGGGWGSTASYEQYF	TGTGCCAGCAGCGTGGAAGGGGGGGGCTGGGGGTCCACTGCCTCCTACGAGCAGTACTTC
TRBV12-3/TRBV12-4	16	.	TRBJ1-2	few	CASSHGMRTLPYGYTF	TGTGCCAGCAGCCATGGGATGCGGACACTCCCCTATGGCTACACCTTC
TRBV12-3/TRBV12-4	15	TRBD1	TRBJ2-1	.	CASHQGAQKYNEQFF	TGTGCCAGCCACCAGGGGGCCCAAAAGTACAATGAGCAGTTCTTC
TRBV7-9	13	.	TRBJ2-5	.	CASSMATGGTQYF	TGTGCCAGCAGCATGGCGACAGGCGGGACCCAGTACTTC
TRBV7-3	14	.	TRBJ2-1	few	CASSLGLENNEQFF	TGTGCCAGCAGCTTAGGGCTAGAAAACAATGAGCAGTTCTTC
TRBV20-1	14	TRBD2	TRBJ2-7	few	CSAGKTSGVYEQYF	TGCAGTGCTGGCAAGACTAGCGGAGTCTACGAGCAGTACTTC